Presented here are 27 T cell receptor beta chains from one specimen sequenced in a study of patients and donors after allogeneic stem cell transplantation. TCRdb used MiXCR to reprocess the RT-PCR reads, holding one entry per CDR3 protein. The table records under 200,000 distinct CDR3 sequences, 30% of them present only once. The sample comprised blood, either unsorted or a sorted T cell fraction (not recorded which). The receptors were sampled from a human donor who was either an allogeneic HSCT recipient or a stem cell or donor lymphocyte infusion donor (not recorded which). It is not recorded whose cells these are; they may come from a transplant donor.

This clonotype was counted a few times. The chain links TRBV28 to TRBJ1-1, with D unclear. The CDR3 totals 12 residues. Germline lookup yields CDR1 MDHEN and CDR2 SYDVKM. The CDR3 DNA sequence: TGTGCAGTTATCAAATTGAACACTGAAGCTTTCTTT. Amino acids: CAVIKLNTEAFF.

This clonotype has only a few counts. The chain's CDR3 is CASRWTGGIEQFF. The CDR3 DNA reads TGTGCCAGCAGATGGACAGGGGGAATTGAGCAGTTCTTC. This sequence joins TRBV27 and TRBJ2-1, with TRBD1 matching over 10 bases. V trimming: 6 bases; J trimming: 9 bases; junction bases outside the gene matches: 5. CDR3 length: 13 amino acids. The germline gives CDR1 MNHEY, CDR2 SMNVEV (reference sequence).

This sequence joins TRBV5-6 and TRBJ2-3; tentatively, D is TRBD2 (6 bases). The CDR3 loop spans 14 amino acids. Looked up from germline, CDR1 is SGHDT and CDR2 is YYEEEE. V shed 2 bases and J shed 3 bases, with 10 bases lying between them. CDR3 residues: CASSFREWTDTQYF. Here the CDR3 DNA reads TGTGCCAGCAGCTTCCGGGAGTGGACAGATACGCAGTATTTT.

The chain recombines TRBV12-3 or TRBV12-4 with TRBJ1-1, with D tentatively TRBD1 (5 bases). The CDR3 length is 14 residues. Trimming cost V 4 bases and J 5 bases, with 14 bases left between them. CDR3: CASSWAVGGTEAFF. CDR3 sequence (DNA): TGTGCCAGCAGTTGGGCCGTGGGGGGGACTGAAGCTTTCTTT.

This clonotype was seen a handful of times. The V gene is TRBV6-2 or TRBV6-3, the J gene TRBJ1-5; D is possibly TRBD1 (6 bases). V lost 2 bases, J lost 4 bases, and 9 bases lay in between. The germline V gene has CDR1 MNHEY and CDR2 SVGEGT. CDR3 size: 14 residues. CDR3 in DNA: TGTGCCAGCAGTTACCCACAGGGTAATCAGCCCCAGCATTTT. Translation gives CASSYPQGNQPQHF.

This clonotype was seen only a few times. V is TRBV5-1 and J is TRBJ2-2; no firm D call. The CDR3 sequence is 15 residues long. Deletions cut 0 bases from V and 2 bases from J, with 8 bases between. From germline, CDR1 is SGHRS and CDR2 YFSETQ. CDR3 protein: CASSLAATNTGELFF. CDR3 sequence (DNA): TGCGCCAGCAGCTTGGCAGCGACCAACACCGGGGAGCTGTTTTTT.

The CDR3 sequence is CASSPGQTLADTQYF. CDR3 DNA sequence: TGCGCCAGCAGCCCGGGACAGACGTTGGCAGATACGCAGTATTTT. This chain links TRBV5-1 with TRBJ2-3, with 7 bases identical to TRBD1. CDR1 and CDR2 (germline): SGHRS, YFSETQ. V lost 4 bases, J lost 4 bases, and 9 bases stayed unmatched. The CDR3 sequence is 15 residues long.

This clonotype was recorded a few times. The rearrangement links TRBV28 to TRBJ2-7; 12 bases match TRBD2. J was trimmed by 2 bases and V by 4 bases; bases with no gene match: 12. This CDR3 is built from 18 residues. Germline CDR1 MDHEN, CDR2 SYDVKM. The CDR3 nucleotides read TGTGCCAGCAGTTCTCCGCGGGGGGCTAGCGGGAGGGCCTACGAGCAGTACTTC. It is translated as CASSSPRGASGRAYEQYF.

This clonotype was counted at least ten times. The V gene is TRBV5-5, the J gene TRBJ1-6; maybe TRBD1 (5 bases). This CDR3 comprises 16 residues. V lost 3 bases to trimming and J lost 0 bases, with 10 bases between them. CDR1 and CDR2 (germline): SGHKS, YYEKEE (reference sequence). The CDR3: CASSSPGSSYNSPLHF. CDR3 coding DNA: TGTGCCAGCAGCTCGCCAGGGAGCTCCTATAATTCACCCCTCCACTTT.

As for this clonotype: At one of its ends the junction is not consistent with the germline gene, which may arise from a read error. CDR3 protein: CATSRDDWTGDQPKHF. The CDR3, as DNA: TGTGCCACCAGCAGAGATGATTGGACAGGGGATCAGCCCAAGCATTTT. The chain recombines TRBV15 with TRBJ1-5, with TRBD1 identical over 9 bases. Looked up from germline, CDR1 is LNHNV and CDR2 is YYDKDF (reference sequence). This CDR3 has 16 residues.

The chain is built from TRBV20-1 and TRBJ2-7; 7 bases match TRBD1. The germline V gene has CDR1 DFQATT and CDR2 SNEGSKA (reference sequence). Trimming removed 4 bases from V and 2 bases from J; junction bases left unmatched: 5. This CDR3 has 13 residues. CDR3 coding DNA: TGCAGTGCTATCGGACAGGTTACCTACGAGCAGTACTTC. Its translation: CSAIGQVTYEQYF.

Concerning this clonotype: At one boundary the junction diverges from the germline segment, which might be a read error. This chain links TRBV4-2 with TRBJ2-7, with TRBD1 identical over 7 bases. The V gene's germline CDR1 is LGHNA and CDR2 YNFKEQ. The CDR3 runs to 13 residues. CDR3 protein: CASSQDLRDSAHF. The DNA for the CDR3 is TGTGCCAGCAGCCAAGATCTCCGGGACAGCGCCCATTTC.

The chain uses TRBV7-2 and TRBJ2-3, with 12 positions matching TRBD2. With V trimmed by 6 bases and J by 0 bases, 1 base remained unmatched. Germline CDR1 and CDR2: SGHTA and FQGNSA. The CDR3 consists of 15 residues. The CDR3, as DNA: TGTGCCAGCAGGGGGACTAGCGGGAGCACAGATACGCAGTATTTT. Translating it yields CASRGTSGSTDTQYF.

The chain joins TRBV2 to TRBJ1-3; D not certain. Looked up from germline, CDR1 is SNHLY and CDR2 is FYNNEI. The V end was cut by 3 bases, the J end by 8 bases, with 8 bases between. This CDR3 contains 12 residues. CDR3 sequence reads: CASSEWLDTIYF. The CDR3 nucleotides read TGTGCCAGCAGTGAGTGGTTGGACACCATATATTTT. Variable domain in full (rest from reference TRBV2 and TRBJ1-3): EPEVTQTPSHQVTQMGQEVILRCVPISNHLYFYWYRQILGQKVEFLVSFYNNEISEKSEIFDDQFSVERPDGSNFTLKIRSTKLEDSAMYFCASSEWLDTIYFGEGSWLTVV.

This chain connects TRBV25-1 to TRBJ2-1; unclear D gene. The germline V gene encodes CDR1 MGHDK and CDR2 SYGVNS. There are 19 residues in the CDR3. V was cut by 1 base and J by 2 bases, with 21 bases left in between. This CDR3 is CASSESRTSRVTAYNEQFF. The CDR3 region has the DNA TGTGCCAGCAGTGAATCCCGGACCTCCCGTGTCACGGCCTACAATGAGCAGTTCTTC. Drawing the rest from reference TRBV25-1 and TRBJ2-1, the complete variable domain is EADIYQTPRYLVIGTGKKITLECSQTMGHDKMYWYQQDPGMELHLIHYSYGVNSTEKGDLSSESTVSRIRTEHFPLTLESARPSHTSQYLCASSESRTSRVTAYNEQFFGPGTRLTVL.

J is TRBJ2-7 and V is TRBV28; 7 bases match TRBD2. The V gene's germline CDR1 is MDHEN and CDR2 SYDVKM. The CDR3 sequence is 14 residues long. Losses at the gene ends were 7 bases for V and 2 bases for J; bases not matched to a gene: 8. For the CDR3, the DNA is TGTGCCAGCAATCCGGGGGAGGGGACCTACGAGCAGTACTTC. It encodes CASNPGEGTYEQYF.

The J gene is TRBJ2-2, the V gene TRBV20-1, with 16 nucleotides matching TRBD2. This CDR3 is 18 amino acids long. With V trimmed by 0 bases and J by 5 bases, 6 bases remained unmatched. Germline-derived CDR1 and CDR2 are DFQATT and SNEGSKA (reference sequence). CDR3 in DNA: TGCAGTGCTAGAGATCCGGGACTAGCGGGAGGGTTTACCGGGGAGCTGTTTTTT. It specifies CSARDPGLAGGFTGELFF.

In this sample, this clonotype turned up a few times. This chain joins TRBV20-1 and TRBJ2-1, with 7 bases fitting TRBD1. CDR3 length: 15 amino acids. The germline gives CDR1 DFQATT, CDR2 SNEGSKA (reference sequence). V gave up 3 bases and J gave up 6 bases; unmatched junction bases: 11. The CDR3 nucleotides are TGCAGTGCTAGTTATCGTCAGGGGGTAACCAATGAGCAGTTCTTC. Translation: CSASYRQGVTNEQFF.

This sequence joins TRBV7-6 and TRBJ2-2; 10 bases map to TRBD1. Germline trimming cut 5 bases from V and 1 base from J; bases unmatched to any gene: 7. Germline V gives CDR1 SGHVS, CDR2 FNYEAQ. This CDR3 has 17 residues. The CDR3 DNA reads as TGTGCCAGCAGCCCCAGACAGGGGGCTCTGAACACCGGGGAGCTGTTTTTT. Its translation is CASSPRQGALNTGELFF.

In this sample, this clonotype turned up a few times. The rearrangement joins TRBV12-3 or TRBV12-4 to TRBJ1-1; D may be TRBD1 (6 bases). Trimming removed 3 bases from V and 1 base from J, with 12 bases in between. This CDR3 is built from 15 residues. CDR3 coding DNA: TGTGCCAGCAGTTTCTTCGGGGGCCGGAACACTGAAGCTTTCTTT. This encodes CASSFFGGRNTEAFF.

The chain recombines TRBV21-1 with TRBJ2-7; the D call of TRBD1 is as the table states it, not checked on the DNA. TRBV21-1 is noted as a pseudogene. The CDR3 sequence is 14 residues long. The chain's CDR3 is CASSSPGQGYEQYF. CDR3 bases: TGTGCCAGCAGCAGTCCGGGACAGGGCTACGAGCAGTACTTC.

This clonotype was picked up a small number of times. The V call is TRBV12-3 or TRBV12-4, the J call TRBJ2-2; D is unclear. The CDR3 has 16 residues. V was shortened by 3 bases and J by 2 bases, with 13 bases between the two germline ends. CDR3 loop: CASSFRLSLNTGELFF. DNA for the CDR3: TGTGCCAGCAGTTTTCGCTTGTCCCTTAACACCGGGGAGCTGTTTTTT.

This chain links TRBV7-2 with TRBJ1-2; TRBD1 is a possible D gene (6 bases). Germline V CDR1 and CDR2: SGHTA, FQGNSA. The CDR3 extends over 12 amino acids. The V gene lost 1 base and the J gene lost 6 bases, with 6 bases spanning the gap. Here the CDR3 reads CASSLEGDGYTF. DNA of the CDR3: TGTGCCAGCAGCTTAGAGGGGGATGGCTACACCTTC.

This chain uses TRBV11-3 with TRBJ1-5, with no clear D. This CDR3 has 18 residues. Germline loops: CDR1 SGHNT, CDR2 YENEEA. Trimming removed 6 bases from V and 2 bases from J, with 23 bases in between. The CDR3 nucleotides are TGTGCCAGCAGTCTAATCCGGAATCCGAACTATGGCAATCAGCCCCAGCATTTT. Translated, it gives CASSLIRNPNYGNQPQHF.

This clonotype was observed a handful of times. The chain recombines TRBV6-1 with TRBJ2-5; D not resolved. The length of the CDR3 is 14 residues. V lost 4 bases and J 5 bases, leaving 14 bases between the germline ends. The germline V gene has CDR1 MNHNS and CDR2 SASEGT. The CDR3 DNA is TGTGCCAGCAGTGCCATGTGGATGGGGGAGACCCAGTACTTC. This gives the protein CASSAMWMGETQYF.

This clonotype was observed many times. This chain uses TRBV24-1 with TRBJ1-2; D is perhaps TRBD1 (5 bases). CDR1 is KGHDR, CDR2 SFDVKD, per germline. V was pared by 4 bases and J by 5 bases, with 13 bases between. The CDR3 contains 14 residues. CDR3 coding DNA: TGTGCCACCAGTGACTTCAGGGTAGAATATGGCTACACCTTC. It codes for CATSDFRVEYGYTF.

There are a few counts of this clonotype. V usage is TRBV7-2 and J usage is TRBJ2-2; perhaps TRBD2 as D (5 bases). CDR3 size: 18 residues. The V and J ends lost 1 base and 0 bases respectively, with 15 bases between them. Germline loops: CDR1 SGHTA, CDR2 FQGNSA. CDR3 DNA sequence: TGTGCCAGCAGCTTAGACATTGGGGTAGCGTCGAACACCGGGGAGCTGTTTTTT. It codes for CASSLDIGVASNTGELFF.